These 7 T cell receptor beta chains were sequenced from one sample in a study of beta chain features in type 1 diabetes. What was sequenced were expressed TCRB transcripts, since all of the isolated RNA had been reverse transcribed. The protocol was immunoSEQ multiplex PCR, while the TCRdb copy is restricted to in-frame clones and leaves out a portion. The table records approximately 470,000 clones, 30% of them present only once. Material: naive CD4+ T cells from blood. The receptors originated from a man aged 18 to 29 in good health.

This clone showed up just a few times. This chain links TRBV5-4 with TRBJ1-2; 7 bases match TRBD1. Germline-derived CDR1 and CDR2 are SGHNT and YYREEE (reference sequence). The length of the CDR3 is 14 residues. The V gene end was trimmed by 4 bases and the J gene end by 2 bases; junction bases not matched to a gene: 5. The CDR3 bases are TGTGCCAGCAGCCCACCGACAGGGAACTATGGCTACACCTTC. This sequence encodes CASSPPTGNYGYTF.

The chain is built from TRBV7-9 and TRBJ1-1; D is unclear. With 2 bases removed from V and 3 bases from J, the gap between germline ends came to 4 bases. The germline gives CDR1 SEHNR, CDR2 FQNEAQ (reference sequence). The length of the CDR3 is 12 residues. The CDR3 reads CASSLQDTEAFF. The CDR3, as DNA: TGTGCCAGCAGCTTACAGGACACTGAAGCTTTCTTT.

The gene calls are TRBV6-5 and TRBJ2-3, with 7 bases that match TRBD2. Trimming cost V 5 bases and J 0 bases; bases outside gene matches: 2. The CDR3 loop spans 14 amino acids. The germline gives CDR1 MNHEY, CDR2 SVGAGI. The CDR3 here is CASSGSGSTDTQYF. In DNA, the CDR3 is TGTGCCAGCAGTGGTAGCGGGAGCACAGATACGCAGTATTTT.

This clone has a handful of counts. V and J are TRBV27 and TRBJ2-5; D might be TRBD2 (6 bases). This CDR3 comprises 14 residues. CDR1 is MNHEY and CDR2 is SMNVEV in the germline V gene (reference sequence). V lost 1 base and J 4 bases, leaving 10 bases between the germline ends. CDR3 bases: TGTGCCAGCAGTTTATACGGGGGACGAGAGACCCAGTACTTC. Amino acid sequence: CASSLYGGRETQYF.

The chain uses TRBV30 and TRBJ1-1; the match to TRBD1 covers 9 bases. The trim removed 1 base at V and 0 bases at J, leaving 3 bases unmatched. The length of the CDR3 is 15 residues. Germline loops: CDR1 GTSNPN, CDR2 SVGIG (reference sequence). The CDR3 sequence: CAWSGQGGMNTEAFF. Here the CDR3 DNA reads TGTGCCTGGAGTGGACAGGGGGGCATGAACACTGAAGCTTTCTTT.

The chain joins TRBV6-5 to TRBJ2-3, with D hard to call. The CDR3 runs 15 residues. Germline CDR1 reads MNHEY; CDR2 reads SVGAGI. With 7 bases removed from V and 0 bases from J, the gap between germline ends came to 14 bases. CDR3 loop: CASTQRFPSTDTQYF. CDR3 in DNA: TGTGCCAGCACTCAGAGATTTCCTAGCACAGATACGCAGTATTTT.

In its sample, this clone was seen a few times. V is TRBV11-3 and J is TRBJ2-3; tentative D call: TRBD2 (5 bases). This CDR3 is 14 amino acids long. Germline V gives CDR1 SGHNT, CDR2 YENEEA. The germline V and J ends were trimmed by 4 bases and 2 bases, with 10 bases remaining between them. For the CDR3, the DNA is TGTGCCAGCAGCTCTCTCGGGGACACAGATACGCAGTATTTT. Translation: CASSSLGDTDTQYF.